These T cell receptor beta chains were read from a single sample in a study of human T cells and chemical hapten exposure. TCRdb reprocessed the RACE reads with MiXCR, giving one entry per CDR3 protein. Of around 39,000 distinct CDR3 sequences in the sample, around 6.4% were seen once. The input for sequencing was whole blood, taken in connection with sensitization to the hapten diphenylcyclopropenone (DPC). Receptor source: a woman under 40 with alopecia areata. Some clones in this sample may be carry-over from other donors' samples. The CDR3 runs from the conserved cysteine through the conserved F or W. D genes are given only for firm matches. Clone size appears in some rows only: once, few, many, or a class for an expanded clone.

v_call	j_call	d_call	clone_size	cdr3_aa	cdr3_nt
TRBV5-4	TRBJ2-3	-	-	CASSFSRGSDTQYF	TGTGCCAGCAGCTTTTCTAGAGGGTCAGATACGCAGTATTTT
TRBV7-9	TRBJ2-2	TRBD1	few	CASSRIGGQGAPGELFF	TGTGCCAGCAGCCGCATTGGAGGACAGGGGGCCCCCGGGGAGCTGTTTTTT
TRBV20-1	TRBJ2-3	TRBD2	many	CSAASERGAPDTQYF	TGCAGTGCCGCCTCTGAGCGGGGGGCCCCAGATACGCAGTATTTT
TRBV4-3	TRBJ2-6	-	many	CASSQEGISGANVLTF	TGCGCCAGCAGTCAGGAGGGCATCTCTGGGGCCAACGTCCTGACTTTC
TRBV5-1	TRBJ2-3	-	few	CASSLGSVRDTDTQYF	TGCGCCAGCAGCTTGGGGTCCGTGCGGGACACAGATACGCAGTATTTT
TRBV5-1	TRBJ1-6	-	many	CASSYSYNSPLHF	TGCGCCAGCAGTTACTCCTATAATTCACCCCTCCACTTT
TRBV28	TRBJ2-3	TRBD2	many	CASSPMPAGGNTDTQYF	TGTGCCAGCAGTCCTATGCCAGCGGGGGGGAACACAGATACGCAGTATTTT
TRBV3-1	TRBJ1-5	-	few	CASSQGRAGAQPQHF	TGTGCCAGCAGCCAAGGGCGGGCGGGGGCCCAGCCCCAGCATTTT
TRBV6-2/TRBV6-3	TRBJ1-1	-	many	CASSYQEVTEAFF	TGTGCCAGCAGTTACCAGGAGGTGACTGAAGCTTTCTTT
TRBV3-1	TRBJ1-1	TRBD1	many	CASSQGTGNTEAFF	TGTGCCAGCAGCCAAGGGACAGGGAACACTGAAGCTTTCTTT
TRBV4-1	TRBJ1-5	-	many	CASSQTLTEVSPPQHF	TGCGCCAGCAGCCAAACGTTAACAGAGGTTTCGCCGCCCCAGCATTTT
TRBV20-1	TRBJ1-6	-	many	CSARDEGVGSPLHF	TGCAGTGCTAGAGATGAGGGGGTTGGATCACCCCTCCACTTT
TRBV7-2	TRBJ2-7	-	many	CASSHRGLSYEQYF	TGTGCCAGCAGCCACCGGGGACTGAGCTACGAGCAGTACTTC
TRBV30	TRBJ2-7	-	few	CAWSGQYEQYF	TGTGCCTGGAGTGGACAGTACGAGCAGTACTTC
TRBV7-2	TRBJ2-3	-	-	CASSLGGREADTQYF	TGTGCCAGCAGCTTAGGGGGCAGGGAGGCAGATACGCAGTATTTT
TRBV7-8	TRBJ1-2	-	few	CASSPGGYGYTF	TGTGCCAGCAGTCCAGGAGGCTATGGCTACACCTTC
TRBV10-3	TRBJ1-5	-	once	CAISDSLRSNQPQHF	TGTGCCATCAGCGACAGTCTAAGGAGCAATCAGCCCCAGCATTTT
TRBV7-9	TRBJ1-1	TRBD1	few	CASSNYGQGKNTEAFF	TGTGCCAGCAGCAATTACGGACAGGGGAAGAACACTGAAGCTTTCTTT
TRBV29-1	TRBJ2-1	-	many	CSVEKGTAEQFF	TGCAGCGTTGAAAAGGGTACCGCTGAGCAGTTCTTC
TRBV27	TRBJ2-3	-	-	CASSALGTDTQYF	TGTGCCAGCAGTGCCCTTGGCACAGATACGCAGTATTTT
TRBV18	TRBJ1-1	-	many	CASSPQRDTEAFF	TGTGCCAGCTCACCACAGAGGGACACTGAAGCTTTCTTT
TRBV20-1	TRBJ2-7	-	few	CSAKPPALYEQYF	TGCAGTGCTAAACCACCCGCTCTGTACGAGCAGTACTTC
TRBV4-3	TRBJ2-1	TRBD2	few	CASSQDLHGGGTYNEQFF	TGCGCCAGCAGCCAAGATCTTCATGGCGGGGGGACCTACAATGAGCAGTTCTTC
TRBV6-6	TRBJ1-4	TRBD1	few	CAGQETTNEKLFF	TGTGCCGGACAGGAAACAACTAATGAAAAACTGTTTTTT
TRBV12-3/TRBV12-4	TRBJ2-2	-	many	CASGTQGVLNTGELFF	TGTGCCAGCGGGACCCAAGGGGTTTTGAACACCGGGGAGCTGTTTTTT
TRBV7-9	TRBJ2-7	-	many	CASSLGEEQYF	TGTGCCAGCAGCTTAGGAGAGGAGCAGTACTTC
TRBV12-3/TRBV12-4	TRBJ2-2	-	-	CASSLGGATGELFF	TGTGCCAGCAGCCTCGGCGGGGCCACCGGGGAGCTGTTTTTT
TRBV27	TRBJ1-1	-	few	CASGRLSNTEAFF	TGTGCCAGCGGCCGATTGTCGAACACTGAAGCTTTCTTT
TRBV30	TRBJ1-2	-	-	CAWSAYGGAHGYTF	TGTGCCTGGAGCGCCTATGGGGGCGCACATGGCTACACCTTC